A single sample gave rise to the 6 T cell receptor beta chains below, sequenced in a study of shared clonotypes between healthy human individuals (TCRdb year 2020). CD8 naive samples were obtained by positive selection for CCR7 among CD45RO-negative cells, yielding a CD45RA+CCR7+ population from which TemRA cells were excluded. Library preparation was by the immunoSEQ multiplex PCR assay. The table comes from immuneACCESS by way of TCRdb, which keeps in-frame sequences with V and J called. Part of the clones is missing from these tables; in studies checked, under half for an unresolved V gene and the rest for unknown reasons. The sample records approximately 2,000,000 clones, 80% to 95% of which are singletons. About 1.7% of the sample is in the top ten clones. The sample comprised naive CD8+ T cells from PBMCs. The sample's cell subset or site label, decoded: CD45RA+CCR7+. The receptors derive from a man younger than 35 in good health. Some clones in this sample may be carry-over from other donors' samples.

This CDR3 reads CASRLDREDTEAFF. CDR3 in DNA: TGTGCCAGCAGGCTTGACAGAGAGGACACTGAAGCTTTCTTT. The J gene is TRBJ1-1, the V gene TRBV5-6, with a weak D call TRBD1 (5 bases). CDR1 SGHDT and CDR2 YYEEEE come from the germline V gene. Trimming left V 5 bases short and J 3 bases short, with 14 bases between. This CDR3 spans 14 amino acids.

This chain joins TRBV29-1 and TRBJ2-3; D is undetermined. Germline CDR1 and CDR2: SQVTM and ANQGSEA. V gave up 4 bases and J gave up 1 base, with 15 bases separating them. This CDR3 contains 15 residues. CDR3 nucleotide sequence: TGCAGCGTTGCCCGGGCGAGCGTCGGCACAGATACGCAGTATTTT. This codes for CSVARASVGTDTQYF.

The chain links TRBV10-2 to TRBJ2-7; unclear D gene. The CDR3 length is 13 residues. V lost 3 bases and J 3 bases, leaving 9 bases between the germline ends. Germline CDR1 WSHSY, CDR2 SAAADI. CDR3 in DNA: TGCGCCAGCAGTGATGGAGAGATCTACGAGCAGTACTTC. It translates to CASSDGEIYEQYF.

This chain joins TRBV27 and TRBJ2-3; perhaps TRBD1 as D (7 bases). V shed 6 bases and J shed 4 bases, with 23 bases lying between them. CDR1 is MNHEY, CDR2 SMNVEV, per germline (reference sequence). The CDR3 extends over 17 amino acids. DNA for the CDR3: TGTGCCAGCAGCTCATCGGCAGGGGGGATGCCACCAGATACGCAGTATTTT. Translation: CASSSSAGGMPPDTQYF.

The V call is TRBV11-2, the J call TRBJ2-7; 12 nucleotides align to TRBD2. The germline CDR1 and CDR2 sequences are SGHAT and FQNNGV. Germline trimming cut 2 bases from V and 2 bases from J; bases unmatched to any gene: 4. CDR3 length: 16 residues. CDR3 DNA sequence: TGTGCCAGCAGCTTACTACTAGCGGGAGGCCCCTACGAGCAGTACTTC. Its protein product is CASSLLLAGGPYEQYF.

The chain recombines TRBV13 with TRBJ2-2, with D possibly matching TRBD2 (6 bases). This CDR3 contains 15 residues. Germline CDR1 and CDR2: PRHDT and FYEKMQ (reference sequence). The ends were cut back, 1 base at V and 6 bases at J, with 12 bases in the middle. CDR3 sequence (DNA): TGTGCCAGCAGCTTAGACGGGGGAGTACCCGGGGAGCTGTTTTTT. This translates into CASSLDGGVPGELFF. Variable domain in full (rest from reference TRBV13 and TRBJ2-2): AAGVIQSPRHLIKEKRETATLKCYPIPRHDTVYWYQQGPGQDPQFLISFYEKMQSDKGSIPDRFSAQQFSDYHSELNMSSLELGDSALYFCASSLDGGVPGELFFGEGSRLTVL.